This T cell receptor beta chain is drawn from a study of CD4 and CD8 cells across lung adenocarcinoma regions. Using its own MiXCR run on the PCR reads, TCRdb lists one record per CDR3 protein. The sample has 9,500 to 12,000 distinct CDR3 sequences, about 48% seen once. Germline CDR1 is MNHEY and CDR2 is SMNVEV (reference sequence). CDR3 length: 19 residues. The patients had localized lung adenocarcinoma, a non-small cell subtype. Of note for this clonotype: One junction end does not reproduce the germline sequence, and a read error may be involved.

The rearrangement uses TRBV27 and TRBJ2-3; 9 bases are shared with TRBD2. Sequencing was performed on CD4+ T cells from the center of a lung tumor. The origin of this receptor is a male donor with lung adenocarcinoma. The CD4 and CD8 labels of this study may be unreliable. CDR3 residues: CASRPGGLATSRGKDTQYF. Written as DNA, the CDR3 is TGTGCCAGCCGCCCTGGAGGACTAGCGACATCCAGAGGGAAAGACACGCAGTACTTT.